A selection of T cell receptor beta chains follows, all from one sample in a study of Ad26.COV2.S vaccination and SARS-CoV-2 variants. Assay used: immunoSEQ multiplex PCR; TCRdb lists only in-frame clones, some missing. Found here are 300,000 to 500,000 clones, approximately 90% of them singletons; the top ten hold approximately 3.7%. Sequences were derived from peripheral blood, sampled in a trial of Ad26.COV2.S vaccine versus placebo. The receptors were sampled from a person aged 18 to 59 who received the Ad26.COV2.S COVID-19 vaccine or a placebo. Both conserved end residues are part of each CDR3. A D gene is named only where the DNA matches it firmly. The size field is filled for only some rows; it gives once, few, many or a size class.

V	J	size	D	DNA	CDR3
TRBV11-2	TRBJ1-1	-	-	TGTGCCAGCAGCTTAGGCGGGGTGGGGACTGAAGCTTTCTTT	CASSLGGVGTEAFF
TRBV6-1	TRBJ2-1	-	-	TGTGCCAGCAGTGAAGCAGGGGGGTACAATGAGCAGTTCTTC	CASSEAGGYNEQFF
TRBV20-1	TRBJ1-2	once	-	TGCAGTGCTGGGGCGGACTATGGCTACACCTTC	CSAGADYGYTF
TRBV2	TRBJ2-2	-	-	TGTGCCAGCAAAGGGACGCAGAACACCGGGGAGCTGTTTTTT	CASKGTQNTGELFF
TRBV18	TRBJ2-7	-	TRBD1	TGTGCCAGCTCACCACGGATGACAGGGAGTAATCGCTACGAGCAGTACTTC	CASSPRMTGSNRYEQYF
TRBV18	TRBJ1-2	once	TRBD1	TGTGCCAGCTCACCAGGGACAGGGCCCTATGGCTACACCTTC	CASSPGTGPYGYTF
TRBV7-9	TRBJ1-4	-	TRBD1	TGTGCCAGCACAAGGACAGGGGGCCTTGAAAAACTGTTTTTT	CASTRTGGLEKLFF
TRBV4-2	TRBJ1-1	-	-	TGTGCCAGCAGCCCGCCGGGGGGGCGTTTTGACACTGAAGCTTTCTTT	CASSPPGGRFDTEAFF
TRBV14	TRBJ2-1	-	TRBD1	TGTGCCAGCAGCCTGACAGGGGGTAATGAGCAGTTCTTC	CASSLTGGNEQFF
TRBV10-3	TRBJ1-2	-	-	TGTGCCATCGCAAGGACCCCCTCCGACTATGGCTACACCTTC	CAIARTPSDYGYTF
TRBV29-1	TRBJ2-2	-	TRBD1	TGCAGCGTGAGTCCGGGACAGGTGAACACCGGGGAGCTGTTTTTT	CSVSPGQVNTGELFF
TRBV7-9	TRBJ1-5	-	-	TGTGCCAGCAGTTCTGGAGGACAGAGCAATCAGCCCCAGCATTTT	CASSSGGQSNQPQHF
TRBV5-4	TRBJ2-5	-	-	TGTGCCAGCAGCTTCGGGGAGACCCAGTACTTC	CASSFGETQYF
TRBV7-7	TRBJ2-2	once	-	TGTGCCAGCAGCTCGGGACGGACGAACACCGGGGAGCTGTTTTTT	CASSSGRTNTGELFF
TRBV11-3	TRBJ2-1	-	-	TGTGCCAGCAGCCCCGGGACCGAGAGGGATGAGCAGTTCTTC	CASSPGTERDEQFF
TRBV13	TRBJ2-7	-	TRBD1	TGTGCCAGCAGCCAAGAGGGACAGGGACGGGAGCAGTACTTC	CASSQEGQGREQYF
TRBV19	TRBJ1-5	-	TRBD1	TGTGCCAGTACCCCAAGGGGGCAGGGAATTAATCAGCCCCAGCATTTT	CASTPRGQGINQPQHF
TRBV5-8	TRBJ1-5	-	-	TGTGCCAGCAGCTTCGGGAATCAGCCCCAGCATTTT	CASSFGNQPQHF
TRBV2	TRBJ1-2	-	-	TGTGCCAGCAGGGGATTCTATGGCTACACCTTC	CASRGFYGYTF